This TCR beta chain is from a study of cytomegalovirus exposure and HLA in healthy donors. This CDR3 comprises 15 residues. In germline, CDR1 is LNHDA, CDR2 SQIVND (reference sequence). V shed 5 bases, J shed 6 bases, and the junction held 10 bases outside the gene matches. Study observations and caveats: For most subjects, TCR beta sequences were reported to predict HLA-A and HLA-B alleles with accuracy. An analysis that came later showed most CMV-associated TCR beta chains appearing HLA-restricted. CMV serostatus was the only immune exposure information that was available. A further, later analysis showed that HLA-associated TCR beta chains (compared with equally common others) were more clonally expanded.

Of note for this clone: Its antigen is unknown.

Primers: 60 Vbeta forward and 13 Jbeta reverse. Clones were read by immunoSEQ multiplex PCR, and TCRdb kept only the in-frame ones, dropping some. Here the sample spans 120,000 or so clones, 75% to 85% being singletons. The rearrangement joins TRBV19 to TRBJ2-1; TRBD2 aligns across 7 bases. The sequence derives from a man aged 35-49 years in good health and CMV-seronegative. Specimen: PBMCs. The CDR3 DNA follows: TGTGCCAGTAGTCTCCGGGACTACCCTCCCAATGAGCAGTTCTTC. Its translation: CASSLRDYPPNEQFF.